The entry below gives a single T cell receptor beta chain sequence along with its context. Each sample yielded at least 7 million isolated PBMCs. The sample belongs to a study of blood T cells in healthy people across ages. Turning to the study itself: About one barcoded beta molecule per two T cells came from capture by template switching.

CDR3 length: 15 amino acids. The V segment lost 2 bases and the J segment 5 bases; nucleotides outside the gene matches: 6. Per germline, CDR1 LNHNV and CDR2 YYDKDF (reference sequence). It was with a sample-barcoded 5' primer and a J-beta primer mix that a second PCR of roughly 7 to 11 cycles was run. Each CDR3 protein gets one entry after TCRdb re-called the 5' RACE reads with MiXCR. The table has over 500,000 distinct CDR3 sequences, around 52% seen once; the top ten hold roughly 13%. The V and J genes are TRBV15 and TRBJ2-1; TRBD2 aligns across 7 bases. Sequencing was performed on blood. The clonotype originates from an elderly woman in good health. This chain's CDR3 is CATSRRLAENNEQFF. In DNA form, the CDR3 reads TGTGCCACCAGCAGACGGCTAGCGGAAAACAATGAGCAGTTCTTC. Supplemented by reference TRBV15 and TRBJ2-1, the full variable domain reads DAMVIQNPRYQVTQFGKPVTLSCSQTLNHNVMYWYQQKSSQAPKLLFHYYDKDFNNEADTPDNFQSRRPNTSFCFLDIRSPGLGDTAMYLCATSRRLAENNEQFFGPGTRLTVL.